This TCR beta chain was sequenced in a study of cytomegalovirus exposure and HLA in healthy donors. The PCR made use of 60 Vbeta and 13 Jbeta primers. The table came from immunoSEQ multiplex PCR; TCRdb's copy has only in-frame clones and leaves some out. This table holds more than 150,000 clones, roughly 87% found once. Those who donated were healthy bone marrow donors. About this clone: What it recognizes is unknown.

The CDR3 consists of 14 residues. V was clipped by 5 bases and J by 13 bases; unmatched bases: 11. The germline CDR1 and CDR2 sequences are SGHRS and YFSETQ. Findings of the study overall: When analyzed later, a missense DCLRE1C variant was found to be linked to TCR beta V- and J-gene trimming. Further analysis, carried out later, found HLA-associated TCR beta chains more clonally expanded than equally common other chains.

Sequenced: PBMCs. The receptor comes from a girl under three years old in good health and CMV-seronegative. The rearrangement uses TRBV5-1 and TRBJ1-6, with 8 bases matching TRBD1. The CDR3 sequence: CASSPDRAPLPLHF. The CDR3 bases are TGCGCCAGCAGTCCGGACAGGGCACCTCTGCCCCTCCACTTT.